This T cell receptor (beta chain) was identified in a study of human T cells and chemical hapten exposure. TCRdb independently ran MiXCR on the RACE reads; one entry per CDR3 protein. Seen here are 300,000 to 450,000 distinct CDR3 sequences, approximately 5.1% observed once, and the top ten hold 2.5% to 3%. There are many counts of this clonotype. Germline CDR1 reads MNHEY; CDR2 reads SMNVEV (reference sequence). V was shortened by 11 bases and J by 0 bases, with 17 bases between the two germline ends. The CDR3 has 15 residues. Regarding time point: pre-sensitization, week 0. Treatment defined: therapeutic diphenylcyclopropenone sensitization with weekly scalp DPC.

The sequence came from a woman aged 45-59 years with alopecia areata. Some clones in this sample may be carry-over from other donors' samples. The starting material was whole blood, obtained in connection with sensitization to the hapten diphenylcyclopropenone (DPC). The rearrangement joins TRBV27 to TRBJ2-1, with D perhaps assigned TRBD1 or TRBD2 (5 bases each). The CDR3 sequence is CAGPTGTSSYNEQFF. The CDR3 DNA follows: TGTGCCGGTCCGACGGGGACGAGCTCCTACAATGAGCAGTTCTTC.